These 15 T cell receptor beta chains share one sample of origin, sequenced in a study of PD-L1 blockade in urothelial cancer. The repertoire was sequenced with immunoSEQ multiplex PCR; TCRdb's copy has only in-frame clones and lacks some. The sample carries about 50,000 clones, approximately 86% recorded once. Time point described: peripheral blood 6 weeks after treatment start. Source: PBMCs, taken around atezolizumab (anti-PD-L1) treatment. These receptors were collected from a man between 50 and 59 years old with urothelial cancer.

The chain combines TRBV29-1 with TRBJ2-7, with 8 bases that match TRBD2. Germline CDR1 is SQVTM and CDR2 is ANQGSEA. This CDR3 has 14 residues. Trimming took 6 bases from V and 0 from J; bases not matched to a gene: 7. The CDR3 bases are TGCAGCGTCCCTCGGGGGGGGTCCTCCTACGAGCAGTACTTC. This gives the protein CSVPRGGSSYEQYF.

The chain combines TRBV21-1 with TRBJ2-1; the table gives TRBD1 as D, unverified against the DNA. TRBV21-1 is annotated as a pseudogene. CDR3 size: 15 residues. Here the CDR3 reads CASSKGATGSCEQFF. CDR3 in DNA: TGTGCCAGCAGCAAAGGCGCTACAGGGTCTTGTGAGCAGTTCTTC.

This clone was seen once. The chain couples TRBV5-6 to TRBJ1-2, with 10 bases fitting TRBD1. The germline CDR1 and CDR2 sequences are SGHDT and YYEEEE. The V gene end was trimmed by 5 bases and the J gene end by 1 base; junction bases not matched to a gene: 5. The CDR3 has 15 residues. CDR3 residues: CASRLRDRGNYGYTF. CDR3 nucleotide sequence: TGTGCCAGCAGGCTCCGGGACAGGGGTAACTATGGCTACACCTTC. Filled out from reference TRBV5-6 and TRBJ1-2, the complete variable domain reads DAGVTQSPTHLIKTRGQQVTLRCSPKSGHDTVSWYQQALGQGPQFIFQYYEEEERQRGNFPDRFSGHQFPNYSSELNVNALLLGDSALYLCASRLRDRGNYGYTFGSGTRLTVV.

The J gene is TRBJ2-7, the V gene TRBV9; 10 positions match TRBD2. J was trimmed by 5 bases and V by 0 bases; bases with no gene match: 5. The CDR3 sequence is 15 residues long. Germline loops: CDR1 SGDLS, CDR2 YYNGEE. The CDR3 region has the DNA TGTGCCAGCAGCGTAGGACTAGCGGGTTCCAACGAGCAGTACTTC. This sequence encodes CASSVGLAGSNEQYF.

J is TRBJ2-5 and V is TRBV18; D is perhaps TRBD1 (8 bases). Germline V lookup: CDR1 KGHSH, CDR2 LQKENI. This CDR3 region has 14 residues. V was cut by 4 bases and J by 7 bases, with 16 bases left in between. CDR3 DNA: TGTGCCAGCTCACTCCAGACAGGGGAGGGGACCCAGTACTTC. Its translation is CASSLQTGEGTQYF.

J is TRBJ1-2 and V is TRBV27; possible D gene TRBD1, 5 bases. The V end was cut by 6 bases, the J end by 4 bases, with 12 bases between. The germline V gene has CDR1 MNHEY and CDR2 SMNVEV (reference sequence). The CDR3 is 13 residues long. The CDR3 coding sequence is TGTGCCAGCAGCCACCCGGGACTCTATGGCTACACCTTC. Amino acid sequence: CASSHPGLYGYTF.

The V and J genes are TRBV5-1 and TRBJ1-2; 8 bases map to TRBD1. The germline V gene has CDR1 SGHRS and CDR2 YFSETQ. There are 14 residues in the CDR3. J lost 8 bases, V lost 0 bases, and 6 bases had no gene match. CDR3 sequence (DNA): TGCGCCAGCAGCTTGGCTGGACAGGGCAGCGGCTACACCTTC. As protein: CASSLAGQGSGYTF.

The chain links TRBV7-3 to TRBJ2-1, with 9 bases fitting TRBD1. Germline lookup yields CDR1 SGHTA and CDR2 FQGTGA. This CDR3 comprises 15 residues. V was pared by 4 bases and J by 7 bases, with 8 bases of the junction left unmatched. The CDR3 here is CASSYTGGRGNEQFF. Written as DNA, the CDR3 is TGTGCCAGCAGCTACACAGGGGGCAGGGGGAATGAGCAGTTCTTC.

The V and J genes are TRBV6-6 and TRBJ2-1, with TRBD2 identical over 7 bases. In germline, CDR1 is MNHNY, CDR2 SVGAGI (reference sequence). J was trimmed by 7 bases and V by 0 bases; bases with no gene match: 3. The CDR3 has 14 amino acids. CDR3 coding DNA: TGTGCCAGCAGTTACTCGATGGGGGGGAATGAGCAGTTCTTC. Amino acid sequence: CASSYSMGGNEQFF.

This chain connects TRBV6-1 to TRBJ2-4; weak D call: TRBD2 (5 bases). CDR1 MNHNS and CDR2 SASEGT come from the germline V gene. The germline V and J ends were trimmed by 1 base and 6 bases, with 13 bases remaining between them. The CDR3 totals 15 residues. Here the CDR3 DNA reads TGTGCCAGCAGTGAAGGTCGGGGTAGCACAAACATTCAGTACTTC. This translates into CASSEGRGSTNIQYF.

V gene TRBV27 combines with J gene TRBJ2-1; 7 positions match TRBD1. This CDR3 is built from 18 residues. Germline CDR1 and CDR2: MNHEY and SMNVEV (reference sequence). V was clipped by 5 bases and J by 3 bases; unmatched bases: 16. The CDR3 is CASSASPFKTGDYNEQFF. CDR3 in DNA: TGTGCCAGCAGTGCTTCTCCTTTTAAAACAGGGGACTACAATGAGCAGTTCTTC.

The V call is TRBV27, the J call TRBJ1-5; 8 bases are a match to TRBD1. This CDR3 has 16 amino acids. Germline loops: CDR1 MNHEY, CDR2 SMNVEV (reference sequence). The V gene end was trimmed by 2 bases and the J gene end by 0 bases; junction bases not matched to a gene: 3. In DNA form, the CDR3 reads TGTGCCAGCAGTTTAAGGGGACAGGTTAGCAATCAGCCCCAGCATTTT. This translates into CASSLRGQVSNQPQHF.

The rearrangement uses TRBV11-2 and TRBJ2-5, with TRBD1 matching 7 bases. The trim removed 2 bases at V and 0 bases at J, leaving 6 bases unmatched. The CDR3 is 16 residues long. In germline, CDR1 is SGHAT, CDR2 FQNNGV. CDR3: CASSLRGLMYQETQYF. The CDR3 DNA is TGTGCCAGCAGCTTAAGGGGGCTAATGTACCAAGAGACCCAGTACTTC.

A note on this clone: One junction end does not reproduce the germline sequence, and a read error may be involved. The J gene is TRBJ1-4, the V gene TRBV10-3; D is unclear. The CDR3 has 14 residues. Germline V gives CDR1 ENHRY, CDR2 SYGVKD. The CDR3 region is CAIREEATNEKLFF. CDR3 sequence (DNA): TGTGCCATCAGGGAGGAGGCAACCAATGAAAAACTGTTTTTT.

The rearrangement links TRBV5-4 to TRBJ2-7; TRBD1 agrees at 8 bases. CDR3 length: 14 residues. Looked up from germline, CDR1 is SGHNT and CDR2 is YYREEE (reference sequence). Trimming cost V 3 bases and J 5 bases; bases outside gene matches: 7. The CDR3 region has the DNA TGTGCCAGCAGCTCGTCAGGACAGGGCCACGAGCAGTACTTC. Translating it yields CASSSSGQGHEQYF.